This T cell receptor beta chain was retrieved from a study of T cell clonality in common variable immunodeficiency (dated by TCRdb to about 2015). Results the study describes overall, beyond this receptor: The authors noted that sequencing repertoires of T cell subpopulations would be needed to clarify what caused the increased clonality in CVID. CVID TCRbeta sequences reportedly showed fewer deletions and N-nucleotide insertions and lacked highly modified clones with 13 or more V deletions. Correlations between repertoire features and clinical complications were limited by patient heterogeneity within the CVID cohort. Although equal DNA input was used, an average of approximately 82,000 unique sequences per sample was obtained for controls, compared with approximately 32,000 for CVID samples. CVID subjects shared fewer TCRbeta clones with each other than healthy controls did (p < 0.0001). TCRbeta clonality was higher in CVID subjects than in healthy controls (t-test p = 0.018), and the increase was most characteristic of about a third of subjects.

CVID samples and control samples contributed equivalent amounts of genomic DNA as sequencing input. For every sample, a 60 bp segment covering the rearranged TCRbeta CDR3 region was amplified and then sequenced. The immunoSEQ assay, a bias-corrected multiplex PCR combined with high-throughput sequencing, was used to amplify TCRbeta. The authors' analysis ran thus. Every unique nucleotide sequence counted as a clone and was annotated with V, D and J genes, copy number and frequency. Sequences were labeled productive if in frame, and non-productive if out of frame or containing stop codons. As previously described, clonality was calculated on the basis of Shannon's entropy. The predicted amino acid sequences of productive clones were used to derive the mean CDR3 Kyte-Doolittle hydropathy. Scaled V gene usage was hierarchically clustered using Manhattan distance and complete linkage with the R hclust function. Clone sharing by CDR3 amino acid sequence was assessed by resampling 12 repertoires per group over 100 rounds. Repertoires were searched for approximately 70 published EBV-specific and about 250 published CMV-specific TCRbeta sequences. A couple of CVID samples yielding fewer than 10,000 sequences were excluded from analysis, leaving 42 CVID repertoires. Not all clones reach the TCRdb copy of this immuneACCESS table, which keeps in-frame sequences only. Checked studies attribute under half of the gap to unresolved V genes and leave the rest unexplained. V and J calls and clone size are as listed in that table; D and trimming were resolved from the DNA. This sample is represented by 50,000 to 60,000 clones, with no singletons among them. Of the sample, 5.4% is held by the ten largest clones.

Most of the CVID patients and most of the healthy controls were of Caucasian heritage. Heparinized peripheral whole blood samples of about 5 to 9 ml were collected from each donor. TCRbeta CDR3 repertoires were sequenced from genomic DNA of adults with common variable immune deficiency (CVID) and healthy adult controls. The control group comprised 22 healthy adult volunteers, roughly 12 female and approximately ten male, aged about 23 to 66 years with a mean age of approximately 30. Diluted blood was density-centrifuged over Hypaque 1077 or Ficoll-Paque to isolate peripheral blood mononuclear cells. Genomic DNA was obtained from unsorted mononuclear cells through either Qiagen column purification or a centrifugation-based method. Its CDR3 holds 15 amino acids, cysteine through phenylalanine. The DNA has 36 bases, all within the CDR3, and is read from base 1. Sequences DFQATT (CDR1) and SNEGSKA (CDR2) are obtained from the germline V gene (reference sequence).

This clone occurred many times. Its target antigen remains unknown. The CDR3 end lies 3 residues beyond the end of the read and is filled in from the germline J gene. The sample comprised peripheral blood mononuclear cells. This TCR was sampled from a person between 18 and 75 years old in good health. This receptor chain uses TRBV20-1 and TRBJ2-4, and TRBD2 matches 8 of the central bases. The CDR3 is CSASSPFGTSKVQYF. The sequenced part of the CDR3 DNA is TGCAGTGCATCATCCCCGTTTGGGACTAGTAAGGTT.